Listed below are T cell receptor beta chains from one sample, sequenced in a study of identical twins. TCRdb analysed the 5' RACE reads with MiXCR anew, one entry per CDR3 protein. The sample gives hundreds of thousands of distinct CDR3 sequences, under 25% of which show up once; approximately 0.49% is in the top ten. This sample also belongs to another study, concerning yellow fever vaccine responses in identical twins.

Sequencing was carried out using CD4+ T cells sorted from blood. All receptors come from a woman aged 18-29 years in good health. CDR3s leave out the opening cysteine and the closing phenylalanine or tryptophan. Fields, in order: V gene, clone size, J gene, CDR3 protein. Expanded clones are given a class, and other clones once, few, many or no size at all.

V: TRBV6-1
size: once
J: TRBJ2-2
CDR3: ASGGWGPGELF

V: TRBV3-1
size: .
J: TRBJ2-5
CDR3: ASRLGLEQETQY

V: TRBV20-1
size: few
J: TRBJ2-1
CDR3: SASLNILAGGGEQF

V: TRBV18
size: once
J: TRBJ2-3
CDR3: ASSPPVGARADTQY

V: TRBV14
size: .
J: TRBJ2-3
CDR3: ASSQMGLADTDTQY

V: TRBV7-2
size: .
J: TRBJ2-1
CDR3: ASTDQFSEQF

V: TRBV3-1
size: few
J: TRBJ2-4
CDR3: ASSPGARDIQY

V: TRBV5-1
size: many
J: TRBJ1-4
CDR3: ASSLNGEKLF

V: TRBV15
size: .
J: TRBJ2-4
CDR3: ATSREGLGYIQY

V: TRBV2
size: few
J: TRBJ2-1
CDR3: ASSERTTVYNEQF

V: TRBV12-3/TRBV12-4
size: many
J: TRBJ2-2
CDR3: ASSLAMATGELF

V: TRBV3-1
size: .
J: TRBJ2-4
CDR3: ASSREQGRNIQY

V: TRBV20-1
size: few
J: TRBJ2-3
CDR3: SANKGAAASGDTQY

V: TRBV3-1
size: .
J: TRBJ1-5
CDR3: ASSQDGVSGQPQH

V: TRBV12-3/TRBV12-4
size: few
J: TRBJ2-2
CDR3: ASSPGQVPGELF

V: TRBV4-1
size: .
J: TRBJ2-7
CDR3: ASSQDPSGIYEQY

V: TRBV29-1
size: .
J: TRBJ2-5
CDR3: SGKRTSGSRETQY

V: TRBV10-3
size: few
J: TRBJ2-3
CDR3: AISESKTSSPTDTQY

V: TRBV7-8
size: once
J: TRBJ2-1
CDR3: ASSLSWARGRRSSYNEQF

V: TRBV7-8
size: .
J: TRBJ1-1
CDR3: ASSLRLTVNTEAF

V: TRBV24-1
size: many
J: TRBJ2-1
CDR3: ATSDLSGTKRYEQF

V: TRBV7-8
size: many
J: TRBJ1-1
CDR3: ASSLQSWGTEAF

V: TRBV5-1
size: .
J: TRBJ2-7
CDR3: ASSLGGSSNEQY

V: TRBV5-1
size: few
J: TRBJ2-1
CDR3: ASSPGLAGGPRTNEQF

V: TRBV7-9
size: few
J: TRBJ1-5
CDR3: ASSFTADQPQH

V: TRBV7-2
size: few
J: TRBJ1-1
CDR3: ASSLLEVNTEAF

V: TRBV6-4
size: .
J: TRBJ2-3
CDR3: ASSVSRDRLTQY

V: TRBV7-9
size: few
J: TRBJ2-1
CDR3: ASSLGGGGWLNEQF

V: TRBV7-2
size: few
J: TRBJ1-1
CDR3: ASSLVIGNTEAF

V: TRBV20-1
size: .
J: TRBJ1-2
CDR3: SASFRSSYGYT

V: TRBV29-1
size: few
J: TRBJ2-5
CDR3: SVLVGAPGETQY

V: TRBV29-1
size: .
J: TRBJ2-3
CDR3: SVEVQGGQSTDTQY

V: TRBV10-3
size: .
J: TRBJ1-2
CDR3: AIRDGSNYGYT

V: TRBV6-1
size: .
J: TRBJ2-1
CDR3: ATTRGAGYNEQF

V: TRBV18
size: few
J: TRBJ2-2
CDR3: ASSHRQDPRAGELF

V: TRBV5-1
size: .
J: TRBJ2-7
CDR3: ASSPGLAGARTYEQY

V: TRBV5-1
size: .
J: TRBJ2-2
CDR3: ASSPGGTLNTGELF

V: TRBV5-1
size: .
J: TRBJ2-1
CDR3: ASSLAAGAVSSYNEQF

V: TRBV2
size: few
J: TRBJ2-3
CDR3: ASSGGSGRAADTQY

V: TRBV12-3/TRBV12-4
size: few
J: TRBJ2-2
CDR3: ASSKTENTGELF